These T cell receptor beta chains were read from a single sample in a study of control samples from healthy donors and cancer patients. Assay: immunoSEQ multiplex PCR; the TCRdb copy retains only in-frame clones and omits some. The sample consists of about 110,000 clones, 85% to 90% of them appearing once. The sequenced sample consisted of PBMCs. The receptors originated from a woman aged 60-75 years with lung cancer. CDR3s include the opening cysteine and the closing phenylalanine or tryptophan. Fields, in order: clone size, J gene, V gene, D gene, CDR3 protein, CDR3 DNA. A D gene is named only where the DNA matches it firmly. Where a row states a size, it is once, few, many or the class of an expanded clone; other rows omit it.

clone_size: .
j_call: TRBJ2-7
v_call: TRBV11-2
d_call: TRBD1
cdr3_aa: CASSSRDSRSSYEQYF
cdr3_nt: TGTGCCAGCAGCTCCCGGGACAGCAGAAGCTCCTACGAGCAGTACTTC

clone_size: .
j_call: TRBJ1-1
v_call: TRBV19
d_call: .
cdr3_aa: CASSKGRMNTEAFF
cdr3_nt: TGTGCCAGTAGTAAGGGACGGATGAACACTGAAGCTTTCTTT

clone_size: .
j_call: TRBJ2-3
v_call: TRBV6-1
d_call: TRBD2
cdr3_aa: CASSERTSGRADTQYF
cdr3_nt: TGTGCCAGCAGTGAACGGACTAGCGGGAGGGCAGATACGCAGTATTTT

clone_size: .
j_call: TRBJ1-2
v_call: TRBV7-2
d_call: .
cdr3_aa: CASSPRGSNYGYTF
cdr3_nt: TGTGCCAGCAGCCCGCGGGGTTCTAACTATGGCTACACCTTC

clone_size: .
j_call: TRBJ1-6
v_call: TRBV27
d_call: TRBD1
cdr3_aa: CASSLWTGGENSPLHF
cdr3_nt: TGTGCCAGCAGTCTCTGGACAGGTGGGGAAAATTCACCCCTCCACTTT

clone_size: .
j_call: TRBJ2-3
v_call: TRBV5-1
d_call: .
cdr3_aa: CASRSIDTDTQYF
cdr3_nt: TGCGCCAGCAGATCTATAGACACAGATACGCAGTATTTT

clone_size: once
j_call: TRBJ1-5
v_call: TRBV3-1/TRBV3-2
d_call: .
cdr3_aa: CASSQGRGQPQHF
cdr3_nt: TGTGCCAGCAGCCAAGGCAGGGGTCAGCCCCAGCATTTT

clone_size: .
j_call: TRBJ2-2
v_call: TRBV4-2
d_call: .
cdr3_aa: CASSPMIKDGELFF
cdr3_nt: TGTGCCAGCAGCCCCATGATTAAGGACGGGGAGCTGTTTTTT

clone_size: once
j_call: TRBJ2-7
v_call: TRBV6-2/TRBV6-3
d_call: .
cdr3_aa: CASSGTNSYEQYF
cdr3_nt: TGTGCCAGCAGTGGGACAAACTCCTACGAGCAGTACTTC

clone_size: .
j_call: TRBJ2-2
v_call: TRBV6-6
d_call: TRBD1
cdr3_aa: CASSHPGQGGPGELFF
cdr3_nt: TGTGCCAGCAGTCATCCGGGACAGGGAGGACCCGGGGAGCTGTTTTTT

clone_size: .
j_call: TRBJ2-1
v_call: TRBV7-2
d_call: .
cdr3_aa: CASSLVSSSYNEQFF
cdr3_nt: TGTGCCAGCAGCTTAGTTTCGAGCTCCTACAATGAGCAGTTCTTC

clone_size: .
j_call: TRBJ2-1
v_call: TRBV7-9
d_call: .
cdr3_aa: CASSLSLNVGEQFF
cdr3_nt: TGTGCCAGCAGCTTAAGCCTCAACGTCGGTGAGCAGTTCTTC

clone_size: .
j_call: TRBJ1-6
v_call: TRBV3-1/TRBV3-2
d_call: TRBD1
cdr3_aa: CASSRPGTAYNSPLHF
cdr3_nt: TGTGCCAGCAGCCGCCCTGGGACAGCCTATAATTCACCCCTCCACTTT

clone_size: .
j_call: TRBJ1-3
v_call: TRBV7-2
d_call: .
cdr3_aa: CASSLLGPGNTIYF
cdr3_nt: TGTGCCAGCAGCTTATTAGGGCCTGGAAACACCATATATTTT

clone_size: .
j_call: TRBJ2-2
v_call: TRBV6-5
d_call: .
cdr3_aa: CASSLLPSGNTGELFF
cdr3_nt: TGTGCCAGCAGTTTATTACCGTCAGGGAACACCGGGGAGCTGTTTTTT

clone_size: .
j_call: TRBJ2-5
v_call: TRBV24-1
d_call: .
cdr3_aa: CATSDPGTPQETQYF
cdr3_nt: TGTGCCACCAGTGACCCCGGGACACCCCAAGAGACCCAGTACTTC

clone_size: .
j_call: TRBJ2-2
v_call: TRBV6-1
d_call: .
cdr3_aa: CASSDGGTAAGELFF
cdr3_nt: TGTGCCAGCAGTGATGGGGGGACCGCTGCCGGGGAGCTGTTTTTT

clone_size: .
j_call: TRBJ2-7
v_call: TRBV6-6
d_call: TRBD1
cdr3_aa: CASRWTGDGEQYF
cdr3_nt: TGTGCCAGCAGGTGGACAGGGGACGGCGAGCAGTACTTC

clone_size: .
j_call: TRBJ2-1
v_call: TRBV5-4
d_call: TRBD1
cdr3_aa: CASSFKQGAFEQFF
cdr3_nt: TGTGCCAGCAGCTTCAAACAGGGGGCGTTTGAGCAGTTCTTC

clone_size: .
j_call: TRBJ2-2
v_call: TRBV7-3
d_call: .
cdr3_aa: CASSPPDRAGELFF
cdr3_nt: TGTGCCAGCAGCCCTCCCGACCGGGCCGGGGAGCTGTTTTTT

clone_size: once
j_call: TRBJ2-1
v_call: TRBV30
d_call: .
cdr3_aa: CAWDRGSVNEQFF
cdr3_nt: TGTGCCTGGGACCGGGGGAGCGTCAATGAGCAGTTCTTC

clone_size: once
j_call: TRBJ2-5
v_call: TRBV7-6
d_call: TRBD2
cdr3_aa: CASSLGTSGQETQYF
cdr3_nt: TGTGCCAGCAGCTTAGGGACTAGCGGACAAGAGACCCAGTACTTC

clone_size: few
j_call: TRBJ1-2
v_call: TRBV15
d_call: .
cdr3_aa: CATSSLDYGYTF
cdr3_nt: TGTGCCACCAGCAGTCTGGATTATGGCTACACCTTC

clone_size: .
j_call: TRBJ1-2
v_call: TRBV5-6
d_call: .
cdr3_aa: CASSLWEGPYGYTF
cdr3_nt: TGTGCCAGCAGCTTGTGGGAGGGGCCCTATGGCTACACCTTC

clone_size: .
j_call: TRBJ1-3
v_call: TRBV7-9
d_call: .
cdr3_aa: CASSLDVGFRNTIYF
cdr3_nt: TGTGCCAGCAGCTTAGACGTGGGCTTTAGAAACACCATATATTTT

clone_size: .
j_call: TRBJ1-5
v_call: TRBV6-1
d_call: .
cdr3_aa: CASSERALEATSQHF
cdr3_nt: TGTGCCAGCAGTGAAAGGGCTTTAGAGGCTACGTCCCAGCATTTT